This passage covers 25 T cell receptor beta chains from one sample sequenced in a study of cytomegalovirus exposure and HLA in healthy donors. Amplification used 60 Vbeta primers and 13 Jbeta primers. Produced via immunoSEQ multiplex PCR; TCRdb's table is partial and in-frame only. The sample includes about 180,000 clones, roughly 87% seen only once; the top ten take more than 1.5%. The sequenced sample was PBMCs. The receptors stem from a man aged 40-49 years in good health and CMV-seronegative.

CDR3: CSVVGGTDTQYF. Written as DNA, the CDR3 is TGCAGCGTTGTAGGAGGGACAGATACGCAGTATTTT. The rearrangement joins TRBV29-1 to TRBJ2-3; D might be TRBD2 (6 bases). CDR3 length equals 12 residues. The V end lost 4 bases, the J end lost 3 bases, and 8 bases lay between the germline ends. Germline CDR1 is SQVTM and CDR2 is ANQGSEA.

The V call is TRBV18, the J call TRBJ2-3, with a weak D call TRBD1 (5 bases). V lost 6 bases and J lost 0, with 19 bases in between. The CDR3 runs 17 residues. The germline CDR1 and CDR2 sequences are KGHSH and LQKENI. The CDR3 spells CASSHTTGLTSTDTQYF. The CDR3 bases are TGTGCCAGCTCCCACACCACAGGATTAACTAGCACAGATACGCAGTATTTT.

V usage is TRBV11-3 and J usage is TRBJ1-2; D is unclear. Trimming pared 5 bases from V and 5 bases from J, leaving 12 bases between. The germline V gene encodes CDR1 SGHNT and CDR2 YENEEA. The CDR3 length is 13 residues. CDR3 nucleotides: TGTGCCAGCAGCCCTACAGCCTCATATGGCTACACCTTC. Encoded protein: CASSPTASYGYTF.

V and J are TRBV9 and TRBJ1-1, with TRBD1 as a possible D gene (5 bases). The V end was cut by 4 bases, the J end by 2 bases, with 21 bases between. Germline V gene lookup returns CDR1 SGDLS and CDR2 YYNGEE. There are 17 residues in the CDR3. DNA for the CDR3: TGTGCCAGCAGCACACGACGGGGGTCCACAAGAAACACTGAAGCTTTCTTT. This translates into CASSTRRGSTRNTEAFF.

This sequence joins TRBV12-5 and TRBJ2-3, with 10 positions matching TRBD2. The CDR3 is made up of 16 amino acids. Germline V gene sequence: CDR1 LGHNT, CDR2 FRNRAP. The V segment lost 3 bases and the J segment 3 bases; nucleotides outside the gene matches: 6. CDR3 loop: CASGFAGTSETDTQYF. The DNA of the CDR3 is TGTGCTAGTGGTTTCGCCGGGACTAGCGAAACAGATACGCAGTATTTT.

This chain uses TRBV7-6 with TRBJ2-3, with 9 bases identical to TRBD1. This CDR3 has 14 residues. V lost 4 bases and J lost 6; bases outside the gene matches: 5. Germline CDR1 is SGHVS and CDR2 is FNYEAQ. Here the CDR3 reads CASSSQGAGDTQYF. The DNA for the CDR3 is TGTGCCAGCAGCTCACAGGGGGCGGGGGATACGCAGTATTTT.

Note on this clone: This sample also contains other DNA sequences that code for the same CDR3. The CDR3 loop reads CASSLGGGGSYNEQFF. The CDR3 region has the DNA TGTGCCAGCAGCTTGGGCGGGGGAGGTTCCTACAATGAGCAGTTCTTC. The V and J genes are TRBV5-4 and TRBJ2-1; 7 bases match TRBD2. The CDR3 runs 16 residues. V lost 0 bases, J lost 1 base, and 4 bases stayed unmatched. The germline V gene encodes CDR1 SGHNT and CDR2 YYREEE (reference sequence).

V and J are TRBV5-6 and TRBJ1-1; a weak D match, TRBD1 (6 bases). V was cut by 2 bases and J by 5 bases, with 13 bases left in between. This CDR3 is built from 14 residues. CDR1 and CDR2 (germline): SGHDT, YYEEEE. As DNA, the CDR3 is TGTGCCAGCAGCTTCCCAGGGGCCAAAACTGAAGCTTTCTTT. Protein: CASSFPGAKTEAFF.

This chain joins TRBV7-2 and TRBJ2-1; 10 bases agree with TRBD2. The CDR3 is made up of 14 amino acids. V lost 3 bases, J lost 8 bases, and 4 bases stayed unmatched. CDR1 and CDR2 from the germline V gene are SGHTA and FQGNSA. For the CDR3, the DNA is TGTGCCAGCAGCTTTGGACTAGCGGCGGATGAGCAGTTCTTC. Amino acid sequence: CASSFGLAADEQFF.

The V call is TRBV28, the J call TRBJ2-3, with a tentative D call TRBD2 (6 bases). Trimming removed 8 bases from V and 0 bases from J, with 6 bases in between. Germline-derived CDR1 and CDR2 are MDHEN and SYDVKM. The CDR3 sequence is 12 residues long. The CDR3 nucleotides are TGTGCCAGCCGGGGGAGCACAGATACGCAGTATTTT. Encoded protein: CASRGSTDTQYF.

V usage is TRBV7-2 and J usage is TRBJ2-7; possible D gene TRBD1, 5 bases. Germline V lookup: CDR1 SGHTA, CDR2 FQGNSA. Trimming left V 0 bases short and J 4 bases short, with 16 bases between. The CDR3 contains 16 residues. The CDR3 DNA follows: TGTGCCAGCAGCTTAGCGGGGCAGGGCGCGAGGTACGAGCAGTACTTC. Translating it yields CASSLAGQGARYEQYF.

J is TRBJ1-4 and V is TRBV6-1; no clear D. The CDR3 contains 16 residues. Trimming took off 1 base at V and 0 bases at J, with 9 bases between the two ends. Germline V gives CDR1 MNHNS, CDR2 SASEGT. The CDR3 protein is CASSEETSATNEKLFF. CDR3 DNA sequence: TGTGCCAGCAGTGAAGAGACTTCCGCAACTAATGAAAAACTGTTTTTT.

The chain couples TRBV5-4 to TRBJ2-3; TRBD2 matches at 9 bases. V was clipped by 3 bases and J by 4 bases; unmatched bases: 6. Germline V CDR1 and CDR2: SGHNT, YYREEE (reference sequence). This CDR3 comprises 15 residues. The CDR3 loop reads CASSSRGGLSDTQYF. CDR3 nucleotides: TGTGCCAGCAGCTCGCGGGGGGGCCTATCAGATACGCAGTATTTT. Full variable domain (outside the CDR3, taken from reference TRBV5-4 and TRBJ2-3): ETGVTQSPTHLIKTRGQQVTLRCSSQSGHNTVSWYQQALGQGPQFIFQYYREEENGRGNFPPRFSGLQFPNYSSELNVNALELDDSALYLCASSSRGGLSDTQYFGPGTRLTVL.

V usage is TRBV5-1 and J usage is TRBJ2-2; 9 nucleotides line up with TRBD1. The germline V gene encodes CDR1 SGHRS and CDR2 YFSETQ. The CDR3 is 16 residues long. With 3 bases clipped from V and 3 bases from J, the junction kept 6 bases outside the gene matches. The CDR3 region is CASSYTGGAYTGELFF. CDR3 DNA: TGCGCCAGCAGCTACACAGGGGGCGCTTACACCGGGGAGCTGTTTTTT.

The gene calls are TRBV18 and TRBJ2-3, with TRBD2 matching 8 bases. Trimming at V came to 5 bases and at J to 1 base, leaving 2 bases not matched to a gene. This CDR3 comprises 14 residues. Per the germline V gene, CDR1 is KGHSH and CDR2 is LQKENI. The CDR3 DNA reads TGTGCCAGCTCAACTAGCGGAGGCACAGATACGCAGTATTTT. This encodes CASSTSGGTDTQYF.

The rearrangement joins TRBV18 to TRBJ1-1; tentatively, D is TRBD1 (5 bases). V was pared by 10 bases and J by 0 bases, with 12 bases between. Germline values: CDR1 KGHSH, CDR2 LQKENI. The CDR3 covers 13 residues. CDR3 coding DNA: TGTGCCACCCAGGAGGGGTTGAACACTGAAGCTTTCTTT. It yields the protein CATQEGLNTEAFF. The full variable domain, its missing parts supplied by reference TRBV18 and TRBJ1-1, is NAGVMQNPRHLVRRRGQEARLRCSPMKGHSHVYWYRQLPEEGLKFMVYLQKENIIDESGMPKERFSAEFPKEGPSILRIQQVVRGDSAAYFCATQEGLNTEAFFGQGTRLTVV.

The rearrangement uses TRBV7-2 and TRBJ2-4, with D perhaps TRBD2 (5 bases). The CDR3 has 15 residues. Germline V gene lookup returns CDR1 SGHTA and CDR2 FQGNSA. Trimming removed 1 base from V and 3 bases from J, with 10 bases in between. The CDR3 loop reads CASSLGRGIKNIQYF. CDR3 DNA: TGTGCCAGCAGCTTAGGCCGGGGTATCAAAAACATTCAGTACTTC.

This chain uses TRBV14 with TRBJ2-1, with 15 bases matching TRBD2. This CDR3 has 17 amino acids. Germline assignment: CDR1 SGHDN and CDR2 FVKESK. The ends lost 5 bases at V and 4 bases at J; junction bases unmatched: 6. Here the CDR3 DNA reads TGTGCCAGCAGCTCCGGGACTAGCGGGGGGCCTTACAATGAGCAGTTCTTC. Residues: CASSSGTSGGPYNEQFF. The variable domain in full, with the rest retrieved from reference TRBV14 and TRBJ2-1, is EAGVTQFPSHSVIEKGQTVTLRCDPISGHDNLYWYRRVMGKEIKFLLHFVKESKQDESGMPNNRFLAERTGGTYSTLKVQPAELEDSGVYFCASSSGTSGGPYNEQFFGPGTRLTVL.

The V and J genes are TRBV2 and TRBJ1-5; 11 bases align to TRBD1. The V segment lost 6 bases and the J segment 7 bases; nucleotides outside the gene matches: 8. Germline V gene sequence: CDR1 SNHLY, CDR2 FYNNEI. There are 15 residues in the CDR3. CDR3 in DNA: TGTGCCAGCAGCACTGGACAGGGGGCTGGGCAGCCCCAGCATTTT. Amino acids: CASSTGQGAGQPQHF.

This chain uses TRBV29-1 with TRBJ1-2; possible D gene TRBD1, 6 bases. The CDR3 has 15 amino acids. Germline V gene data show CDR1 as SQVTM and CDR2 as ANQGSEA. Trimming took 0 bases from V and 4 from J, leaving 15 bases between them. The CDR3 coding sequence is TGCAGCGTTGAAGATACGGCAGGGGCTGTCTATGGCTACACCTTC. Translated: CSVEDTAGAVYGYTF.

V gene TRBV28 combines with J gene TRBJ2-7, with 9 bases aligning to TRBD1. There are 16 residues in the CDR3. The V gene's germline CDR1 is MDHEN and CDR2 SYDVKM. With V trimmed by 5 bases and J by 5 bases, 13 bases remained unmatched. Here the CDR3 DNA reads TGTGCCAGCAGTCCCCCCTTAGGACAGGGGAATCACGAGCAGTACTTC. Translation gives CASSPPLGQGNHEQYF.

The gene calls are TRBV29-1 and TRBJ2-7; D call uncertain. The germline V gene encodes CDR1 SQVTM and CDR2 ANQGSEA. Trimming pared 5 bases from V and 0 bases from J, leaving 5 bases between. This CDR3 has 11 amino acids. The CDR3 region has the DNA TGCAGCGTTTCTAGCTCCTACGAGCAGTACTTC. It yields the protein CSVSSSYEQYF.

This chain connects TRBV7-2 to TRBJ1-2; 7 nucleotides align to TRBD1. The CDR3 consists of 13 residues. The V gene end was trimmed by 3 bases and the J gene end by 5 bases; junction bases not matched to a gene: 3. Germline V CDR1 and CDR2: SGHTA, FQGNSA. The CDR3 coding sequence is TGTGCCAGCAGCTTTGGACAGGTGTATGGCTACACCTTC. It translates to CASSFGQVYGYTF.

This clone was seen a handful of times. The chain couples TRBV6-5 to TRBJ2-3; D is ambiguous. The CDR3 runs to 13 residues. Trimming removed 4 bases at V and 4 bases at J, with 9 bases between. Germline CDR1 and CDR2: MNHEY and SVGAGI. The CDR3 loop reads CASSLAHSDTQYF. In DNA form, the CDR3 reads TGTGCCAGCAGTTTAGCCCATTCAGATACGCAGTATTTT.

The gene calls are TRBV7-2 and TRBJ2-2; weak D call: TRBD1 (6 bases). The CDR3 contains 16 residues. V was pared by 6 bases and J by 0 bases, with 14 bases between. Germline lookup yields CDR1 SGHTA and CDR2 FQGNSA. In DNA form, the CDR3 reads TGTGCCAGCAGTTCCCGGCAGGGGTCGAACACCGGGGAGCTGTTTTTT. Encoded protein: CASSSRQGSNTGELFF.